This TCR beta chain was captured in a study of identical twins. Germline V gives CDR1 SGHDN, CDR2 FVKESK. The CDR3 length is 13 residues. Trimming took 1 base from V and 10 from J, leaving 11 bases between them. Healthy Caucasian individuals made up all the donors. For this clonotype: Its antigen is unknown.

The study, taken as a whole, reports: Modeled out-of-frame TCR alpha sharing in monozygotic twins fell below observed levels. Invariant MAIT and iNKT cells may have partly biased zero-insertion analyses.

Addition of a universal primer site occurred through template switching, and cDNA carried unique molecular identifiers. MiXCR, applied by TCRdb to the 5' RACE reads, yields one record per CDR3 protein. The top ten hold around 1.6% of the sample, which has about 810,000 distinct CDR3 sequences, roughly 12% seen once. These data were also reused for a study on yellow fever vaccine responses in identical twins.

What was sequenced was PBMCs. The clonotype comes from a young woman in good health. This chain connects TRBV14 to TRBJ2-1; D gene ambiguous. DNA for the CDR3: TGTGCCAGCAGCCAAGCCCGGGCCGAAGAGCAGTTCTTC. Translation: CASSQARAEEQFF.